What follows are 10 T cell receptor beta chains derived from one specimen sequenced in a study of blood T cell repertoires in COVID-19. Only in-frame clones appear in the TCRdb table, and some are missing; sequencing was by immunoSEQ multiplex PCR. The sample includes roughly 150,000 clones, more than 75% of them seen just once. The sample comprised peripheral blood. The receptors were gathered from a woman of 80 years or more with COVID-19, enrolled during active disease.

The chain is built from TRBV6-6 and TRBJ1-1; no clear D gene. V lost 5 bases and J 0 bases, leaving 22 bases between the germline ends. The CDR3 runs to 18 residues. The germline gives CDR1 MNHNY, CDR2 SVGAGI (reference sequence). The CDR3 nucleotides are TGTGCCAGCAGTCCCCTAGAGGCAGCGCGAAAATTGAACACTGAAGCTTTCTTT. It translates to CASSPLEAARKLNTEAFF.

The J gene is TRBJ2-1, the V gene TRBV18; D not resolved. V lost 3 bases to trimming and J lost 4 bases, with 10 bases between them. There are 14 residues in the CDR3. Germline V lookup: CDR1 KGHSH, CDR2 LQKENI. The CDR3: CASSPGRMYNEQFF. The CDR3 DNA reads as TGTGCCAGCTCACCGGGCAGAATGTACAATGAGCAGTTCTTC.

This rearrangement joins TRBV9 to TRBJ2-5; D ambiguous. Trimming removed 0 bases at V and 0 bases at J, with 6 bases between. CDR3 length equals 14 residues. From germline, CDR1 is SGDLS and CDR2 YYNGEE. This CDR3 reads CASSVDPYQETQYF. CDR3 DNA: TGTGCCAGCAGCGTAGATCCGTACCAAGAGACCCAGTACTTC.

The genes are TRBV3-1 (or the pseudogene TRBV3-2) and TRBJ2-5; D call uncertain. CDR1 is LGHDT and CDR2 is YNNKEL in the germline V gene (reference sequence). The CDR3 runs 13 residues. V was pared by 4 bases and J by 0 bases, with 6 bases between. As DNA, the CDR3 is TGTGCCAGCAGCCCATTGTACCAAGAGACCCAGTACTTC. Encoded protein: CASSPLYQETQYF.

The CDR3 region is CASSFFVQGAAETQYF. DNA for the CDR3: TGTGCCAGCAGCTTTTTTGTACAGGGGGCAGCGGAGACCCAGTACTTC. The J gene is TRBJ2-5, the V gene TRBV7-9, with 9 bases lining up with TRBD1. The trim removed 3 bases at V and 5 bases at J, leaving 10 bases unmatched. The CDR3 length is 16 residues. Germline V gene data show CDR1 as SEHNR and CDR2 as FQNEAQ (reference sequence).

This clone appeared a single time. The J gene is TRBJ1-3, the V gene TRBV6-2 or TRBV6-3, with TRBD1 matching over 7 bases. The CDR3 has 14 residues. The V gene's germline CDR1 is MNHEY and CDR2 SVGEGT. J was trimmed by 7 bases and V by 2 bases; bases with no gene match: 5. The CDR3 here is CASSYGTVANTIYF. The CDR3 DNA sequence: TGTGCCAGCAGTTACGGGACAGTCGCGAACACCATATATTTT.

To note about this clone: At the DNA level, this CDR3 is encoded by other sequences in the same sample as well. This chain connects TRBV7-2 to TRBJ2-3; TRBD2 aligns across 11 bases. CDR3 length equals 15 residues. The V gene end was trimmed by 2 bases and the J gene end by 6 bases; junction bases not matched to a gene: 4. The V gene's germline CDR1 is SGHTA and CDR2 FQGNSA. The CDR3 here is CASSLTSGSTDTQYF. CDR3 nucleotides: TGTGCCAGCAGCTTAACTAGCGGGAGTACGGATACGCAGTATTTT.

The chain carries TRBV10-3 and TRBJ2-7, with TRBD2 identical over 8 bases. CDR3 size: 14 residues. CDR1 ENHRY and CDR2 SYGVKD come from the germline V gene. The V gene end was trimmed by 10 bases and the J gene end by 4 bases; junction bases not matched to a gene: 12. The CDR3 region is CATYPGLGAYEQYF. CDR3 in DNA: TGTGCCACCTACCCGGGACTAGGAGCGTACGAGCAGTACTTC.

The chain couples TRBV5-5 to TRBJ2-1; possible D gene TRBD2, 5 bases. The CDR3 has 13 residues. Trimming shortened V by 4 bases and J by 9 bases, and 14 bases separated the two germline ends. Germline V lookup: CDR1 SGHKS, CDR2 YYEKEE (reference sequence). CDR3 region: CASSGGRVVEQFF. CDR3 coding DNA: TGTGCCAGCAGCGGAGGACGGGTGGTTGAGCAGTTCTTC.

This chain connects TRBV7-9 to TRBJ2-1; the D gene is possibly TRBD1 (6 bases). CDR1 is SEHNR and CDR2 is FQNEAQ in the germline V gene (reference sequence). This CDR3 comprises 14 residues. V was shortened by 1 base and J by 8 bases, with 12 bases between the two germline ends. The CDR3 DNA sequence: TGTGCCAGCAGCTTAGGACCCAGGGGACATGAGCAGTTCTTC. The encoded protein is CASSLGPRGHEQFF.